A selection of T cell receptor beta chains follows, all from one sample in a study of cytomegalovirus exposure and HLA in healthy donors. The table came from immunoSEQ multiplex PCR; TCRdb's copy has only in-frame clones and leaves some out. The repertoire holds around 130,000 clones, with around 83% as singletons. Input material: PBMCs. The receptors shown here come from a girl aged 2 to 9 in good health and CMV-seronegative. CDR3s include the opening cysteine and the closing phenylalanine or tryptophan. The D gene is left open where the match is weak. Clone size is stated in some rows and not others, as once, few, many or a class when expanded.

D gene: TRBD1
J gene: TRBJ2-1
CDR3 length: 17
clone size: -
V gene: TRBV10-3
CDR3 DNA: TGTGCCATCAGTGAGTCTGAGAGCGGACAGGGTGGCAATGAGCAGTTCTTC
CDR3 protein: CAISESESGQGGNEQFF

D gene: -
J gene: TRBJ2-5
CDR3 length: 14
clone size: once
V gene: TRBV30
CDR3 DNA: TGTGCCTGGAGTGTACTACGGGGGAGCGAGGCCCAGTACTTC
CDR3 protein: CAWSVLRGSEAQYF

D gene: -
J gene: TRBJ2-5
CDR3 length: 14
clone size: -
V gene: TRBV5-6
CDR3 DNA: TGTGCCAGCAAAACGCTGGGCCGGCAAGAGACCCAGTACTTC
CDR3 protein: CASKTLGRQETQYF

D gene: -
J gene: TRBJ2-7
CDR3 length: 14
clone size: -
V gene: TRBV2
CDR3 DNA: TGTGCCAGCCAGAGACAGGTTAGCTCCTACGAGCAGTACTTC
CDR3 protein: CASQRQVSSYEQYF

D gene: TRBD1
J gene: TRBJ1-1
CDR3 length: 17
clone size: few
V gene: TRBV7-9
CDR3 DNA: TGTGCCAGCAGCCGCGGGACAGGGTCTGAAATGAACACTGAAGCTTTCTTT
CDR3 protein: CASSRGTGSEMNTEAFF

D gene: -
J gene: TRBJ2-7
CDR3 length: 15
clone size: -
V gene: TRBV5-4
CDR3 DNA: TGTGCCAGCAGCCCCTCAGGGGAGGGCCGGGACGAGCAGTACTTC
CDR3 protein: CASSPSGEGRDEQYF

D gene: -
J gene: TRBJ1-5
CDR3 length: 13
clone size: few
V gene: TRBV7-2
CDR3 DNA: TGTGCCAGCAGCTTACAGAACAATCAGCCCCAGCATTTT
CDR3 protein: CASSLQNNQPQHF

D gene: -
J gene: TRBJ2-5
CDR3 length: 15
clone size: -
V gene: TRBV7-9
CDR3 DNA: TGTGCCAGCACCGAAGGTGAAGGCGGCCAAGAGACCCAGTACTTC
CDR3 protein: CASTEGEGGQETQYF

D gene: TRBD2
J gene: TRBJ2-3
CDR3 length: 16
clone size: -
V gene: TRBV9
CDR3 DNA: TGTGCCAGCAGCAAGGGACTAGCGGGTAGCACAGATACGCAGTATTTT
CDR3 protein: CASSKGLAGSTDTQYF

D gene: -
J gene: TRBJ2-2
CDR3 length: 14
clone size: -
V gene: TRBV5-1
CDR3 DNA: TGCGCCAGCAGCTTCGAACTGAACACCGGGGAGCTGTTTTTT
CDR3 protein: CASSFELNTGELFF

D gene: -
J gene: TRBJ1-1
CDR3 length: 16
clone size: -
V gene: TRBV30
CDR3 DNA: TGTGCCTGGAGTCTATCGGACCCGGGAGGGAACACTGAAGCTTTCTTT
CDR3 protein: CAWSLSDPGGNTEAFF

D gene: -
J gene: TRBJ1-2
CDR3 length: 13
clone size: -
V gene: TRBV6-1
CDR3 DNA: TGTGCCAGCAGTGACAGGGATAACTATGGCTACACCTTC
CDR3 protein: CASSDRDNYGYTF

D gene: -
J gene: TRBJ2-3
CDR3 length: 15
clone size: few
V gene: TRBV18
CDR3 DNA: TGTGCCAGCTCACCGGATCAGACAGGACTAGATACGCAGTATTTT
CDR3 protein: CASSPDQTGLDTQYF

D gene: -
J gene: TRBJ1-2
CDR3 length: 14
clone size: -
V gene: TRBV18
CDR3 DNA: TGTGCCAGCTCACCCTTACAGCTTAACTATGGCTACACCTTC
CDR3 protein: CASSPLQLNYGYTF

D gene: TRBD1
J gene: TRBJ2-2
CDR3 length: 16
clone size: -
V gene: TRBV5-1
CDR3 DNA: TGCGCCAGCAGCCCCACAGGGGGACATAACACCGGGGAGCTGTTTTTT
CDR3 protein: CASSPTGGHNTGELFF

D gene: -
J gene: TRBJ2-1
CDR3 length: 13
clone size: few
V gene: TRBV10-2
CDR3 DNA: TGCGCCAGCAGTGAGTCTGTATCCAATGAGCAGTTCTTC
CDR3 protein: CASSESVSNEQFF

D gene: -
J gene: TRBJ1-5
CDR3 length: 13
clone size: -
V gene: TRBV27
CDR3 DNA: TGTGCCAGCAGTTGGCGGAGGGATCAGCCCCAGCATTTT
CDR3 protein: CASSWRRDQPQHF

D gene: TRBD1
J gene: TRBJ1-1
CDR3 length: 15
clone size: -
V gene: TRBV30
CDR3 DNA: TGTGCCTGGTCCCGGGACAGGGGTATGAACACTGAAGCTTTCTTT
CDR3 protein: CAWSRDRGMNTEAFF

D gene: -
J gene: TRBJ1-4
CDR3 length: 14
clone size: -
V gene: TRBV19
CDR3 DNA: TGTGCCAGTAGTATAACGGGTCTCGGGGAAAAACTGTTTTTT
CDR3 protein: CASSITGLGEKLFF

D gene: TRBD1
J gene: TRBJ2-7
CDR3 length: 14
clone size: -
V gene: TRBV7-8
CDR3 DNA: TGTGCCAGCAGCCTCGGACAGGGGGCCTACGAGCAGTACTTC
CDR3 protein: CASSLGQGAYEQYF

D gene: TRBD2
J gene: TRBJ2-1
CDR3 length: 15
clone size: -
V gene: TRBV18
CDR3 DNA: TGTGCCAGCTCACCAGCTAGCGGCCCCTACAATGAGCAGTTCTTC
CDR3 protein: CASSPASGPYNEQFF

D gene: -
J gene: TRBJ1-2
CDR3 length: 13
clone size: -
V gene: TRBV7-2
CDR3 DNA: TGTGCCAGCAGCTTAGTTGGAGGGGATGGCTACACCTTC
CDR3 protein: CASSLVGGDGYTF

D gene: TRBD2
J gene: TRBJ2-1
CDR3 length: 17
clone size: once
V gene: TRBV27
CDR3 DNA: TGTGCCAGCAGTTTAATCCCCTTAGCGGGGGCATACAATGAGCAGTTCTTC
CDR3 protein: CASSLIPLAGAYNEQFF

D gene: TRBD1
J gene: TRBJ2-7
CDR3 length: 15
clone size: -
V gene: TRBV6-1
CDR3 DNA: TGTGCCAGCAGTGAAGTGAGACAGGGTGGCTACGAGCAGTACTTC
CDR3 protein: CASSEVRQGGYEQYF

D gene: -
J gene: TRBJ2-1
CDR3 length: 15
clone size: -
V gene: TRBV7-6
CDR3 DNA: TGTGCCAGCAGCTTTCTGGGGGGAACTTACAATGAGCAGTTCTTC
CDR3 protein: CASSFLGGTYNEQFF

D gene: TRBD2
J gene: TRBJ2-7
CDR3 length: 15
clone size: -
V gene: TRBV11-2
CDR3 DNA: TGTGCCAGCAGCTTAGCCGGGCGGGAGTCCTACGAGCAGTACTTC
CDR3 protein: CASSLAGRESYEQYF

D gene: TRBD2
J gene: TRBJ2-3
CDR3 length: 18
clone size: -
V gene: TRBV15
CDR3 DNA: TGTGCCACCAGCAGAGATCAGGGTCTAGCGGCTAGCGGGGCTACGCAGTATTTT
CDR3 protein: CATSRDQGLAASGATQYF

D gene: -
J gene: TRBJ2-6
CDR3 length: 15
clone size: -
V gene: TRBV19
CDR3 DNA: TGTGCCAGTTCCATCACAGGGTACGGGGCCAACGTCCTGACTTTC
CDR3 protein: CASSITGYGANVLTF

D gene: -
J gene: TRBJ2-5
CDR3 length: 18
clone size: -
V gene: TRBV4-1
CDR3 DNA: TGCGCCAGCAGCCATCGTTATATCCCGGGACTTATACAAGAGACCCAGTACTTC
CDR3 protein: CASSHRYIPGLIQETQYF

D gene: -
J gene: TRBJ2-3
CDR3 length: 18
clone size: -
V gene: TRBV18
CDR3 DNA: TGTGCCAGCTCACCATCGACAACGGCTCCACGAGGGGGAGATACGCAGTATTTT
CDR3 protein: CASSPSTTAPRGGDTQYF

D gene: TRBD2
J gene: TRBJ2-7
CDR3 length: 13
clone size: -
V gene: TRBV29-1
CDR3 DNA: TGCAGCGCCGGAGCGGGGCCCCGGGACGAGCAGTACTTC
CDR3 protein: CSAGAGPRDEQYF

D gene: TRBD2
J gene: TRBJ2-1
CDR3 length: 16
clone size: -
V gene: TRBV7-9
CDR3 DNA: TGTGCCAGCGCCGCCGGAGCGGGAGGCAACTACAATGAGCAGTTCTTC
CDR3 protein: CASAAGAGGNYNEQFF

D gene: -
J gene: TRBJ2-7
CDR3 length: 15
clone size: -
V gene: TRBV19
CDR3 DNA: TGTGCCAGTAGTCCAAACAGGGTGGCTTCCCACGAGCAGTACTTC
CDR3 protein: CASSPNRVASHEQYF

D gene: TRBD2
J gene: TRBJ2-7
CDR3 length: 16
clone size: -
V gene: TRBV4-2
CDR3 DNA: TGTGCCAGCAGCCCCACCGGGACTAGCGGGACGTACGAGCAGTACTTC
CDR3 protein: CASSPTGTSGTYEQYF

D gene: TRBD1
J gene: TRBJ1-1
CDR3 length: 15
clone size: -
V gene: TRBV9
CDR3 DNA: TGTGCCAGCAGCGCCACAGGGGTGATGAACACTGAAGCTTTCTTT
CDR3 protein: CASSATGVMNTEAFF

D gene: -
J gene: TRBJ1-6
CDR3 length: 17
clone size: -
V gene: TRBV6-1
CDR3 DNA: TGTGCCAGCAGTGAAGCGCTTCTGAGCTCCTATAATTCACCCCTCCACTTT
CDR3 protein: CASSEALLSSYNSPLHF

D gene: TRBD2
J gene: TRBJ2-1
CDR3 length: 15
clone size: -
V gene: TRBV27
CDR3 DNA: TGTGCCAGCAGCCCAGGACTAGCGGGTTACAATGAGCAGTTCTTC
CDR3 protein: CASSPGLAGYNEQFF

D gene: TRBD1
J gene: TRBJ2-1
CDR3 length: 14
clone size: -
V gene: TRBV7-2
CDR3 DNA: TGTGCCAGCAGCCCATGGGACAGGGCTAATGAGCAGTTCTTC
CDR3 protein: CASSPWDRANEQFF

D gene: -
J gene: TRBJ2-2
CDR3 length: 15
clone size: -
V gene: TRBV7-9
CDR3 DNA: TGTGCCAGCAGCTTAGGCAGGGGCGGCACCGGGGAGCTGTTTTTT
CDR3 protein: CASSLGRGGTGELFF

D gene: -
J gene: TRBJ2-5
CDR3 length: 12
clone size: -
V gene: TRBV29-1
CDR3 DNA: TGCAGCGTTGAACCCCCGAGAGAGACCCAGTACTTC
CDR3 protein: CSVEPPRETQYF

D gene: -
J gene: TRBJ2-7
CDR3 length: 15
clone size: -
V gene: TRBV7-2
CDR3 DNA: TGTGCCAGCAGACCCACTACCAGCGCGTTCTACGAGCAGTACTTC
CDR3 protein: CASRPTTSAFYEQYF

D gene: -
J gene: TRBJ1-6
CDR3 length: 13
clone size: -
V gene: TRBV11-3
CDR3 DNA: TGTGCCAGCAGCTTCAGGGGTAATTCACCCCTCCACTTT
CDR3 protein: CASSFRGNSPLHF

D gene: -
J gene: TRBJ1-2
CDR3 length: 17
clone size: -
V gene: TRBV18
CDR3 DNA: TGTGCCAGCTCACCGTCTCCCGCAGGGATAGCTTACTATGGCTACACCTTC
CDR3 protein: CASSPSPAGIAYYGYTF

D gene: TRBD1
J gene: TRBJ1-1
CDR3 length: 15
clone size: -
V gene: TRBV19
CDR3 DNA: TGTGCCAGTAGTCCCTTAGGGGGCTGGGGCACTGAAGCTTTCTTT
CDR3 protein: CASSPLGGWGTEAFF

D gene: TRBD1
J gene: TRBJ1-1
CDR3 length: 15
clone size: -
V gene: TRBV19
CDR3 DNA: TGTGCCAGTAGTCCCCGGGCAGGGGGGAACACTGAAGCTTTCTTT
CDR3 protein: CASSPRAGGNTEAFF